Listed below are T cell receptor beta chains from one sample, sequenced in a study of shared clonotypes between healthy human individuals. Clones were sequenced by immunoSEQ multiplex PCR, and TCRdb holds only the in-frame ones, with some missing. The data contain about 2.1 million clones, roughly 95% of them singletons. The sequenced sample consisted of naive CD8+ T cells from PBMCs. All receptors derive from a man aged 18 to 29 in good health. Some clones in this sample may be carry-over from other donors' samples. CDR3s include the opening cysteine and the closing phenylalanine or tryptophan. Each record gives: V gene, J gene, clone size, D gene, CDR3 DNA, CDR3 protein. D genes are given only for firm matches. Clone size is shown for a subset of rows, as once, few, many or a class of expanded clone.

>TRBV27|TRBJ1-4|.|.
TGTGCCAGCAGTTTGAACCTAGGGACTGAAAAACTGTTTTTT
CASSLNLGTEKLFF
>TRBV2|TRBJ1-4|.|TRBD1
TGTGCCAGCAGCCTTGGACAGGGGGAATTTGAAAAACTGTTTTTT
CASSLGQGEFEKLFF
>TRBV28|TRBJ2-5|.|TRBD1
TGTGCCAGCAGTTTTACAGGGGGCGCAGGAGAGACCCAGTACTTC
CASSFTGGAGETQYF
>TRBV11-2|TRBJ2-5|.|.
TGTGCCAGCAGCACCGAAGGGGGTATAGGAGAGACCCAGTACTTC
CASSTEGGIGETQYF
>TRBV7-9|TRBJ2-1|.|TRBD1
TGTGCCAGCAGCTTAGAGGACAGGCGCTCCTACAATGAGCAGTTCTTC
CASSLEDRRSYNEQFF
>TRBV28|TRBJ1-3|.|.
TGTGCCAGCAGTTTTCTGGTGGCAGAGAGCTCTGGAAACACCATATATTTT
CASSFLVAESSGNTIYF
>TRBV19|TRBJ1-2|.|.
TGTGCCAGTAGTAGGTGGGACGGATACTATGGCTACACCTTC
CASSRWDGYYGYTF
>TRBV19|TRBJ2-2|.|.
TGTGCCACGCGTGGGGTAAACACCGGGGAGCTGTTTTTT
CATRGVNTGELFF
>TRBV7-2|TRBJ2-1|.|.
TGTGCCAGCAGCTTTATGGGGAATGAGCAGTTCTTC
CASSFMGNEQFF
>TRBV7-9|TRBJ2-1|.|.
TGTGCCAGCAGCTTAGGAGGGGCGGGGACCTACAATGAGCAGTTCTTC
CASSLGGAGTYNEQFF
>TRBV27|TRBJ2-7|.|.
TGTGCCAGCAGTCTGTCAGGTCCCCCCTACGAGCAGTACTTC
CASSLSGPPYEQYF
>TRBV10-3|TRBJ1-5|few|.
TGTGCCATCAGTGAGTCGTACAGAATGAGCAATCAGCCCCAGCATTTT
CAISESYRMSNQPQHF
>TRBV7-9|TRBJ1-4|.|TRBD1
TGTGCCAGCAGCCGAGCTAGGGGGCTCAATGAAAAACTGTTTTTT
CASSRARGLNEKLFF
>TRBV7-2|TRBJ2-6|.|.
TGTGCCAGCAGCCCATCTGGGGCCAACGTCCTGACTTTC
CASSPSGANVLTF
>TRBV10-2|TRBJ2-3|.|.
TGCGCCATAGAGACGACAGATACGCAGTATTTT
CAIETTDTQYF
>TRBV4-1|TRBJ2-7|.|.
TGCGCCAGCAGCCAAGTCGGGTCGTTCGGCGAGCAGTACTTC
CASSQVGSFGEQYF
>TRBV11-2|TRBJ2-7|once|TRBD2
TGTGCCAGCAGCTTGGGGAGGGGCCAAACCTACGAGCAGTACTTC
CASSLGRGQTYEQYF
>TRBV7-5|TRBJ1-2|.|.
TGTGCCAGAAGCCCGAAGACAGGGAACGATGGCTACACCTTC
CARSPKTGNDGYTF
>TRBV14|TRBJ1-2|.|.
TGTGCCAGCAGCCCTTACGGTGCAGGCGATGGCTACACCTTC
CASSPYGAGDGYTF
>TRBV5-1|TRBJ2-2|.|TRBD1
TGCGCCAGCAGCTCGACAGGGGGCTCGGCCACCGGGGAGCTGTTTTTT
CASSSTGGSATGELFF
>TRBV28|TRBJ2-1|.|.
TGTGCCAGCAGTTTTGCCAGGGTCCACAATGAGCAGTTCTTC
CASSFARVHNEQFF
>TRBV20-1|TRBJ2-1|few|.
TGCAGTGCTAGAGACGGGGATGAGCAGTTCTTC
CSARDGDEQFF
>TRBV27|TRBJ1-2|.|.
TGTGCCAGCAGTCCCGGCGGGCCAGTTAACTATGGCTACACCTTC
CASSPGGPVNYGYTF
>TRBV2|TRBJ2-1|.|TRBD2
TGTGCCAGCAGTGAAGCGCGCGGGAGTCCATCCTACAATGAGCAGTTCTTC
CASSEARGSPSYNEQFF
>TRBV7-3|TRBJ1-1|.|.
TGTGCCAGCAGCCCAGGAAGTGGCACTGAAGCTTTCTTT
CASSPGSGTEAFF
>TRBV4-1|TRBJ1-3|.|.
TGCGCCAGCAGCCCTCTACCCGGCACTGGAAACACCATATATTTT
CASSPLPGTGNTIYF
>TRBV5-1|TRBJ1-2|.|.
TGCGCCAGCAGCTTGGAATCGGCAGCACTGGGCTACACCTTC
CASSLESAALGYTF
>TRBV27|TRBJ1-2|.|.
TGTGCCAGCAGTTTACTCGCAGGGACAAACTATGGCTACACCTTC
CASSLLAGTNYGYTF
>TRBV19|TRBJ2-7|.|.
TGTGCCAGTAGTATAAGGCAGCAATCCTACGAGCAGTACTTC
CASSIRQQSYEQYF
>TRBV27|TRBJ2-1|.|TRBD2
TGCGCCAGCAGTTTGGGGGGACTAGCGGGAAACAATGAGCAGTTCTTC
CASSLGGLAGNNEQFF
>TRBV7-7|TRBJ1-5|.|.
TGTGCCAGCAGCGAACACAGGGTTGTGAGCAATCAGCCCCAGCATTTT
CASSEHRVVSNQPQHF
>TRBV2|TRBJ2-2|.|.
TGTGCCACCCCGAGCAGGGGTACCGGGGAGCTGTTTTTT
CATPSRGTGELFF
>TRBV27|TRBJ1-5|.|.
TGTGCCAGCAGCCCTCTGGACGGCTACTATCAGCCCCAGCATTTT
CASSPLDGYYQPQHF
>TRBV28|TRBJ1-6|.|.
TGTGCCAGCAGCCTCACGCGGAGCTCCTATAATTCACCCCTCCACTTT
CASSLTRSSYNSPLHF
>TRBV6-1|TRBJ2-2|.|.
TGTGCCACCCTCGGGCGGGACACATATACCGGGGAGCTGTTTTTT
CATLGRDTYTGELFF
>TRBV21-1|TRBJ2-7|.|.
TGTGCCAGCAGCAAAAGGGGACTAGGTCACTACGAGCAGTACTTC
CASSKRGLGHYEQYF
>TRBV12-5|TRBJ2-2|.|TRBD1
TGTGCTAGTGGTTTGGTACAGGGGCCTGGGACCGGGGAGCTGTTTTTT
CASGLVQGPGTGELFF
>TRBV11-2|TRBJ2-6|.|TRBD1
TGTGCCAGCAGCGCCCGACAGGGCTCTTTAAACCCTGGGGCCAACGTCCTGACTTTC
CASSARQGSLNPGANVLTF
>TRBV6-1|TRBJ1-1|.|.
TGTGCCAGCAGTGAGATCCCAGGGAGGGTAATGAACACTGAAGCTTTCTTT
CASSEIPGRVMNTEAFF
>TRBV4-3|TRBJ2-7|.|.
TGCGCCAGCAGCCAATGGGTCAGCTCCTACGAGCAGTACTTC
CASSQWVSSYEQYF
>TRBV19|TRBJ2-1|.|TRBD2
TGTGCCAGTAGTAGTTGGGCGGGAGGGCCTGACAATGAGCAGTTCTTC
CASSSWAGGPDNEQFF
>TRBV14|TRBJ2-5|.|.
TGTGCCAGCAGCCAGGGTTGGGAAGAGACCCAGTACTTC
CASSQGWEETQYF
>TRBV7-9|TRBJ1-1|.|TRBD1
TGTGCCAGCAGTTTCGACAGGGCCACTGAAGCTTTCTTT
CASSFDRATEAFF
>TRBV27|TRBJ1-1|.|TRBD1
TGTGCCAGCAGTTTATCCACAGGGGGGCGCACTGAAGCTTTCTTT
CASSLSTGGRTEAFF